This T cell receptor (beta chain) was sequenced in a study of response to subunit inactivated influenza vaccine. This clonotype was detected only a few times. Its target is unknown. Notes on the study in general: Few additional T cells are recruited per seasonal influenza vaccination, authors suggested.

TCRdb passed the RT-PCR reads through MiXCR, listing each CDR3 protein once. The sample includes 530,000 or so distinct CDR3 sequences, around 25% of them seen just once. The sequences come from CD4+ T cells sorted from PBMCs, collected about 5 days after vaccination. The source is a man aged 45-60 years who received an inactivated influenza vaccine.

The CDR3 bases are TGCGCCAGCAGCCCGGGACAGTTCACAGATACGCAGTATTTT. It yields the protein CASSPGQFTDTQYF. The V and J genes are TRBV5-1 and TRBJ2-3; TRBD1 matches 7 bases. J gave up 2 bases and V 4 bases, and 4 bases lay outside the gene matches. This CDR3 has 14 amino acids. The germline V gene has CDR1 SGHRS and CDR2 YFSETQ.